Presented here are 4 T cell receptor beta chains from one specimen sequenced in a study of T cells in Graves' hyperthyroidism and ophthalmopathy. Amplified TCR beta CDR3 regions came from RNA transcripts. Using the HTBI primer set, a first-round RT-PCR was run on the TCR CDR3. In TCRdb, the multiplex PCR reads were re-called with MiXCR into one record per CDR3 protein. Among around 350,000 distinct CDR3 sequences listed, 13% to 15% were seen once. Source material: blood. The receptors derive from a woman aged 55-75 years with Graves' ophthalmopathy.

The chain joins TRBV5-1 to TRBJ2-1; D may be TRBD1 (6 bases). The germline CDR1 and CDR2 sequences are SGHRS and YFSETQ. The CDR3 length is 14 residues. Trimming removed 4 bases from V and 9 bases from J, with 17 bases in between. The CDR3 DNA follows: TGCGCCAGCAGCCCGAGAGCACAGGGATCTGAGCAGTTCTTC. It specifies CASSPRAQGSEQFF.

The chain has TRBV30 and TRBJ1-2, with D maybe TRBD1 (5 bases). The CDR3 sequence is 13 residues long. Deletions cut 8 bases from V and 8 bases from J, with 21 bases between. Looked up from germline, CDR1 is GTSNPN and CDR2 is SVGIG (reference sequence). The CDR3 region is CAGGGSPSMGYTF. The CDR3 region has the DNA TGTGCCGGGGGTGGGTCCCCATCAATGGGCTACACCTTC.

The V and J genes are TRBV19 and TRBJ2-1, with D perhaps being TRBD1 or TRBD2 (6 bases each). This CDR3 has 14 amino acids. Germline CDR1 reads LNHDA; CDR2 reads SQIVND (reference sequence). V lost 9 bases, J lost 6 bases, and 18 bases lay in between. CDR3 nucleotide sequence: TGTGCCAGCAACGGAGGGGGTTCGGCCAATGAGCAGTTCTTC. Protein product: CASNGGGSANEQFF.

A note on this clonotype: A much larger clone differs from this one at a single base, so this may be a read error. The DNA for the CDR3 is TGTGCCAGCAGTTTAGGCGTATCGGTCGAGCAGTACTTC. Amino acids: CASSLGVSVEQYF. The chain employs TRBV2 and TRBJ2-7; D call uncertain. Germline V gene sequence: CDR1 SNHLY, CDR2 FYNNEI. The CDR3 contains 13 residues. V dropped 5 bases and J dropped 6 bases, with 14 bases sitting between them.